The next 11 T cell receptor beta chains were all read from a single sample in a study of blood T cell repertoires in COVID-19 (dated by TCRdb to the early 2020s). Library preparation used the immunoSEQ multiplex PCR assay. Drawn from immuneACCESS, this table holds only the in-frame rearrangements with V and J called that TCRdb kept. Clones are partly lost; checked studies trace under half to an unresolved V gene and leave the rest unexplained. For this sample there are 120,000 or so clones; 85% appear just once. The top ten hold under 7% of the sample. Material for sequencing was peripheral blood. These receptors were taken from a man older than 75 with active or convalescent COVID-19.

This clone was observed once. The genes are TRBV5-8 and TRBJ1-2, with a tentative D call TRBD1 (6 bases). Germline CDR1 and CDR2: SGHTS and YDEGEE. Trimming left V 0 bases short and J 8 bases short, with 8 bases between. The CDR3 length is 12 residues. CDR3 residues: CASSLDRAGYTF. The CDR3 nucleotides are TGTGCCAGCAGCTTGGACAGGGCCGGCTACACCTTC.

As DNA, the CDR3 is TGTGCCACCAGCAGAACAAGGGCGACTAGCGGGACGGGCACCAACGAGCAGTACTTC. This gives the protein CATSRTRATSGTGTNEQYF. The chain uses TRBV15 and TRBJ2-7; TRBD2 aligns across 11 bases. Germline V gene lookup returns CDR1 LNHNV and CDR2 YYDKDF (reference sequence). With 2 bases clipped from V and 5 bases from J, the junction kept 17 bases outside the gene matches. The CDR3 has 19 residues.

The chain is built from TRBV19 and TRBJ1-1, with 7 positions matching TRBD1. Trimming cost V 5 bases and J 7 bases; bases outside gene matches: 10. Germline CDR1 and CDR2: LNHDA and SQIVND (reference sequence). This CDR3 contains 14 residues. CDR3 amino acids: CASSGPIGTVEAFF. As DNA, the CDR3 is TGTGCCAGTAGTGGCCCGATTGGGACAGTTGAAGCTTTCTTT.

V and J are TRBV7-9 and TRBJ1-4; tentative D call: TRBD1 (6 bases). Germline CDR1 and CDR2: SEHNR and FQNEAQ (reference sequence). Between the trimmed V and J ends, which lost 6 bases and 2 bases, there was a span of 10 bases. CDR3 size: 14 residues. For the CDR3, the DNA is TGTGCCAGCAGAAGGGGGATGACTAATGAAAAACTGTTTTTT. It codes for CASRRGMTNEKLFF.

The chain employs TRBV7-3 and TRBJ2-7, with D perhaps TRBD2 (5 bases). Trimming took 5 bases from V and 3 from J, leaving 11 bases between them. The germline V gene has CDR1 SGHTA and CDR2 FQGTGA. The CDR3 runs 13 residues. CDR3 sequence (DNA): TGTGCCAGCAGCCTAGGAGCGGTCTACGAGCAGTACTTC. Translating it yields CASSLGAVYEQYF.

The chain combines TRBV7-3 with TRBJ1-2; D possibly corresponds to TRBD1 (6 bases). There are 14 residues in the CDR3. Between the trimmed V and J ends, which lost 2 bases and 4 bases, there was a span of 11 bases. Germline V gene lookup returns CDR1 SGHTA and CDR2 FQGTGA. The DNA of the CDR3 is TGTGCCAGCAGCTTAGGGGCAGGGGTCTATGGCTACACCTTC. Amino acids: CASSLGAGVYGYTF.

This chain uses TRBV28 with TRBJ2-1; 15 positions agree with TRBD2. Germline values: CDR1 MDHEN, CDR2 SYDVKM. J was trimmed by 10 bases and V by 2 bases; bases with no gene match: 12. This CDR3 region has 18 residues. CDR3 sequence: CASSLQLGLAGGEREQFF. The CDR3 coding sequence is TGTGCCAGCAGTTTACAATTGGGACTAGCGGGAGGTGAACGAGAGCAGTTCTTC.

CDR3 sequence: CASSIGHETTFF. DNA for the CDR3: TGTGCCAGTAGTATAGGCCACGAGACAACTTTCTTT. The rearrangement uses TRBV19 and TRBJ1-1; D gene uncertain. V lost 1 base, J lost 12 bases, and 12 bases lay in between. The CDR3 consists of 12 residues. Germline CDR1 reads LNHDA; CDR2 reads SQIVND (reference sequence).

In DNA form, the CDR3 reads TGTGCCAGCAGCCCCTTGGGACTTTTAGGGGCTGAAGCTTTCTTT. Its translation: CASSPLGLLGAEAFF. The chain joins TRBV3-1 (or the pseudogene TRBV3-2) to TRBJ1-1; a weak D match, TRBD1 (5 bases). Trimming shortened V by 4 bases and J by 6 bases, and 18 bases separated the two germline ends. Germline V gene sequence: CDR1 LGHDT, CDR2 YNNKEL (reference sequence). This CDR3 contains 15 residues.

A few counts support this clone. The J gene is TRBJ2-7, the V gene TRBV27; D may be TRBD2 (6 bases). The CDR3 covers 15 residues. Trimming removed 5 bases from V and 4 bases from J, with 18 bases in between. Germline values: CDR1 MNHEY, CDR2 SMNVEV (reference sequence). CDR3: CASSPGLPLPYEQYF. The CDR3 nucleotides read TGTGCCAGCAGTCCGGGACTGCCGCTCCCTTACGAGCAGTACTTC.

DNA of the CDR3: TGTGCCAGCAGCTTCCCCCTGGCGGCGGCCTGGAATGAGCAGTTCTTC. This translates into CASSFPLAAAWNEQFF. This sequence joins TRBV7-8 and TRBJ2-1; no reliable D call. The CDR3 consists of 16 residues. Germline-derived CDR1 and CDR2 are SGHVS and FQNEAQ. Trimming removed 3 bases from V and 7 bases from J, with 19 bases in between.